This T cell receptor beta chain was identified in a study of T cell responses to AZD1222 COVID-19 vaccine. Whole-study results and caveats: At baseline, seropositivity was found in only a handful of AZD1222 recipients.

With regard to this clone: Its cognate antigen is unknown.

The V and J ends lost 5 bases and 7 bases respectively, with 12 bases between them. Per the germline V gene, CDR1 is LNHDA and CDR2 is SQIVND (reference sequence). The length of the CDR3 is 13 residues. Here immunoSEQ multiplex PCR was the method, and the copy in TCRdb shows in-frame clones only, minus some. Among approximately 120,000 clones listed, approximately 86% were seen once. The receptor's source is an adult in good health. This sequence joins TRBV19 and TRBJ1-5; D remains unclear. The sequenced sample was peripheral blood, obtained on day 0 of MenACWY control vaccination. The CDR3 is CASSGKEFQPQHF. CDR3 bases: TGTGCCAGTAGTGGGAAAGAGTTCCAGCCCCAGCATTTT.